Sequencing of this T cell receptor (beta chain) was carried out in a study of blood T cells in healthy people across ages. A second PCR, run for 7 to 11 cycles, used a sample-barcoded 5' primer plus a J-beta primer mix. Each CDR3 protein is one row after TCRdb ran MiXCR on the 5' RACE reads. The sample has hundreds of thousands of distinct CDR3 sequences, 56% seen once. The sample consisted of blood. This clonotype was sampled from a man between 35 and 55 years old in good health.

CDR3 amino acids: CSAQSRDLGPDTDTQYF. Here the CDR3 DNA reads TGCAGCGCCCAGTCCCGGGACCTCGGGCCCGACACAGATACGCAGTATTTT. The chain employs TRBV29-1 and TRBJ2-3; D possibly uses TRBD1 or TRBD2 (5 bases each). Germline V gene data show CDR1 as SQVTM and CDR2 as ANQGSEA. The CDR3 spans 17 residues. Trimming left V 7 bases short and J 2 bases short, with 25 bases between.